This T cell receptor beta chain was documented in a study of memory CD4+ T cells and cytomegalovirus serostatus. About the study: This sample comes from healthy Belgian adults, 9 CMV seropositive, 24 seronegative. Study-level results: Suggested: most of the CMV-linked TCR signature lies in CD4+ memory cells.

Single viable CD3+CD4+CD8-CD45RO+ cells were sorted as the memory CD4+ T cells. CD4+ T cells were isolated by positive magnetic selection. Under the authors' procedure: Out-of-frame sequences were removed, leaving a few million distinct TCRbeta sequences. Sequenced by immunoSEQ multiplex PCR; TCRdb stores in-frame clones only, minus some. Clone size and the V and J calls come from that table; the DNA yielded D and trimming. The sample includes tens of thousands of clones, about 74% of them seen just once. The V and J ends lost 2 bases and 6 bases, in that order; junction bases with no gene match: 15. The CDR3 totals 17 residues. Germline V gives CDR1 MDHEN, CDR2 SYDVKM. This clone was seen once. Its cognate antigen is unknown.

V and J are TRBV28 and TRBJ1-1; TRBD1 aligns across 7 bases. The TCR originated in an adult in good health and CMV-seronegative. Sequenced input: memory CD4+ T cells from blood. Here the CDR3 DNA reads TGTGCCAGCAGTTTAAATCCCGGGGCAGGGGGGAAGGCTGAAGCTTTCTTT. It is translated as CASSLNPGAGGKAEAFF.